This T cell receptor (beta chain) appears in the sequencing data of a study of Ad26.COV2.S vaccination and SARS-CoV-2 variants. Treatment: roughly 18 received Ad26.COV2.S at low or high dose, single or two shots; 5 received placebo; per-sample allocation not given. Sampling was performed 63 days after the first vaccine or placebo injection. Comment on this clone: Its specificity is not known. Compared with germline, one end of the junction differs, possibly owing to a read error.

Regarding the study as a whole: An underestimation of total T cell responses may have resulted from the TCR breadth and depth analyses.

Sequenced by immunoSEQ multiplex PCR; TCRdb stores in-frame clones only, minus some. The table lists about 440,000 clones, 90% of them singletons, with about 4.5% in the top ten. Sequenced here: peripheral blood, sampled in a trial of Ad26.COV2.S vaccine versus placebo. The origin of this receptor is a person between 18 and 59 years old who received the Ad26.COV2.S COVID-19 vaccine or a placebo.

This chain's CDR3 is CASSDRGPADF. CDR3 coding DNA: TGTGCCAGCAGCGACAGGGGCCCAGCCGACTTC. The chain combines TRBV28 with TRBJ2-5; 8 bases map to TRBD1. Germline CDR1 and CDR2: MDHEN and SYDVKM. This CDR3 contains 11 residues. Together with reference TRBV28 and TRBJ2-5, the CDR3 gives the full variable domain: DVKVTQSSRYLVKRTGEKVFLECVQDMDHENMFWYRQDPGLGLRLIYFSYDVKMKEKGDIPEGYSVSREKKERFSLILESASTNQTSMYLCASSDRGPADFGPGTRLLVL.